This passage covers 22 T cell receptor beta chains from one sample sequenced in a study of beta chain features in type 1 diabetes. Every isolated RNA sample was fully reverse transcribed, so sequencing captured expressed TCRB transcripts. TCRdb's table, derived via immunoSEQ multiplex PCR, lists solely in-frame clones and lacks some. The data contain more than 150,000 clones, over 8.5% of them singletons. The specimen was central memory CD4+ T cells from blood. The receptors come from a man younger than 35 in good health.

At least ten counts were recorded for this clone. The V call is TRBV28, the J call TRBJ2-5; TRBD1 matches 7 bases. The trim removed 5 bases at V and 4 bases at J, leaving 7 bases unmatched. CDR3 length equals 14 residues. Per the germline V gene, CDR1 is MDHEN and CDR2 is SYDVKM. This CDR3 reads CASSTTGLSETQYF. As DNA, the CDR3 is TGTGCCAGCAGTACGACAGGGCTATCAGAGACCCAGTACTTC.

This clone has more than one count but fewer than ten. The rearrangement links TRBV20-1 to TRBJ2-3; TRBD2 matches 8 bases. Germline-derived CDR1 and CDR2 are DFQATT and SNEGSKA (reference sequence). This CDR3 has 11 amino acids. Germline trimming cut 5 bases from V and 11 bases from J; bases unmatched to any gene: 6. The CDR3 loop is CSAQLAEKQYF. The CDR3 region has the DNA TGCAGTGCTCAACTAGCGGAGAAGCAGTATTTT.

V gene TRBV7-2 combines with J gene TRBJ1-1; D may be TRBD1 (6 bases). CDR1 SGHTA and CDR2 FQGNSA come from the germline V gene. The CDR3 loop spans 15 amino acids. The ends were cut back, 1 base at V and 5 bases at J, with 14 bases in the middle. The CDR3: CASSLVSRGGTEAFF. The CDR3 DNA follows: TGTGCCAGCAGCTTAGTCTCTAGGGGGGGAACTGAAGCTTTCTTT.

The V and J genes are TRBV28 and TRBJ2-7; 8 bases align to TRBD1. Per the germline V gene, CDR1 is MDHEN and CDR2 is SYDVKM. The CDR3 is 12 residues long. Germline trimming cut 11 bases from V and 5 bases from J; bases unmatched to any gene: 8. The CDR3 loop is CAGRTGRHEQYF. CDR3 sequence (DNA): TGTGCCGGACGGACAGGGAGGCACGAGCAGTACTTC.

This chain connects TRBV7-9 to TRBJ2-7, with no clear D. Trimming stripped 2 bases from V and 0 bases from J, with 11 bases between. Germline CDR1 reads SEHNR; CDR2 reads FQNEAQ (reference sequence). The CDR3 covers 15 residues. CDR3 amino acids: CASSLFTTHSYEQYF. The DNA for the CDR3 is TGTGCCAGCAGCTTATTTACCACCCACTCCTACGAGCAGTACTTC.

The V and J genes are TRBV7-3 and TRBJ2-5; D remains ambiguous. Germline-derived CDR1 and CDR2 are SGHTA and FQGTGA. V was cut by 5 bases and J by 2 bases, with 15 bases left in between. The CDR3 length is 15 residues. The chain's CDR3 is CASSLNGRSQETQYF. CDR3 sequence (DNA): TGTGCCAGCAGCCTAAACGGAAGGTCACAAGAGACCCAGTACTTC.

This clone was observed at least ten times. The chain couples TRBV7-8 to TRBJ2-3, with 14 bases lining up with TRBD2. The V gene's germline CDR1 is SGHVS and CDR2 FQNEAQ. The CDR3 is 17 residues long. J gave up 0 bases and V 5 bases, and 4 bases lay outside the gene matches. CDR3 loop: CASSPGLAGASTDTQYF. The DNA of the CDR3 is TGTGCCAGCAGCCCGGGACTAGCGGGGGCTAGCACAGATACGCAGTATTTT.

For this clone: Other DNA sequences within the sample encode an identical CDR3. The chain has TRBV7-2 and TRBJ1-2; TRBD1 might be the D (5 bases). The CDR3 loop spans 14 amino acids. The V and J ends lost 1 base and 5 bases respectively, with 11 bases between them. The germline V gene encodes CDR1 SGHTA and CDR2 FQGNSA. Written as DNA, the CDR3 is TGTGCCAGCAGCTTAGGGTCGGGGCGATATGGCTACACCTTC. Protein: CASSLGSGRYGYTF.

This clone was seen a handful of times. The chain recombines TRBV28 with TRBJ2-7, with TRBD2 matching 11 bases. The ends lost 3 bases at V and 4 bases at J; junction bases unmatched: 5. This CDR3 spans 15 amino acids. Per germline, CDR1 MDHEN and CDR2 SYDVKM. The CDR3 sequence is CASSLLAGGRYEQYF. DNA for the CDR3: TGTGCCAGCAGTTTGTTAGCGGGAGGGAGGTACGAGCAGTACTTC.

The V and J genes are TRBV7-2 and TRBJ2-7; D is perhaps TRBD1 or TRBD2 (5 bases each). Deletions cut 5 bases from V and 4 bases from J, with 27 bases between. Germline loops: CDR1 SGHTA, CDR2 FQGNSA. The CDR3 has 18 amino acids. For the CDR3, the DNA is TGTGCCAGCAGCGACTGGGGGAGCGGTGTTGGGGTGTCTTACGAGCAGTACTTC. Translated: CASSDWGSGVGVSYEQYF.

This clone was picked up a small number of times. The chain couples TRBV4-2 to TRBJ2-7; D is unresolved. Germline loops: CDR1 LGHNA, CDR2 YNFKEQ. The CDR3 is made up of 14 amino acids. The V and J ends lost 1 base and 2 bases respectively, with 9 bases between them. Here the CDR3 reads CASSQALVTYEQYF. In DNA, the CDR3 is TGTGCCAGCAGCCAAGCTCTAGTTACCTACGAGCAGTACTTC.

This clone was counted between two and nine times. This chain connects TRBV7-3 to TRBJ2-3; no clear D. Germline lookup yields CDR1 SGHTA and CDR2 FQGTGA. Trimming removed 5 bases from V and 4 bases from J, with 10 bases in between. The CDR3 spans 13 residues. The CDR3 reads CASSHRRADTQYF. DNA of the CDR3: TGTGCCAGCAGCCATCGCCGGGCAGATACGCAGTATTTT.

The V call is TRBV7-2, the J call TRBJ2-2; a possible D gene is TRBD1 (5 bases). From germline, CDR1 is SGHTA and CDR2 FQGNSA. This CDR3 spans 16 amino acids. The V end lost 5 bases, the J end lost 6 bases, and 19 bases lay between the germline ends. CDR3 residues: CASSPRPSGLAGELFF. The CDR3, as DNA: TGTGCCAGCAGCCCTCGACCCTCAGGGTTGGCCGGGGAGCTGTTTTTT.

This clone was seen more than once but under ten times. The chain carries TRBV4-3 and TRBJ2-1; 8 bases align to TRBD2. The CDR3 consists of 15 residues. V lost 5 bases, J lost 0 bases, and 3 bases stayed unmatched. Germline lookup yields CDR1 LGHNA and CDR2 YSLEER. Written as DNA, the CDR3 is TGCGCCAGCAGCTTGGGGACTAGCTCCTACAATGAGCAGTTCTTC. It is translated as CASSLGTSSYNEQFF.

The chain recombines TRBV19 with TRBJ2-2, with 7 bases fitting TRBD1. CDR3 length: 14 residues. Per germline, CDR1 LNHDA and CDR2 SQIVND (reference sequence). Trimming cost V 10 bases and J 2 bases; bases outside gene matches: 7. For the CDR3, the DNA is TGTGCCACTACGGACAGGAAAAACACCGGGGAGCTGTTTTTT. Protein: CATTDRKNTGELFF.

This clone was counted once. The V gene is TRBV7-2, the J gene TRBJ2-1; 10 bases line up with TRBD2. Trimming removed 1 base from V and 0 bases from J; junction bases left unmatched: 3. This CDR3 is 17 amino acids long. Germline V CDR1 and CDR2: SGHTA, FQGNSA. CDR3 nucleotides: TGTGCCAGCAGCTTAGGACTAGCGGGTCCCTCCTACAATGAGCAGTTCTTC. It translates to CASSLGLAGPSYNEQFF.

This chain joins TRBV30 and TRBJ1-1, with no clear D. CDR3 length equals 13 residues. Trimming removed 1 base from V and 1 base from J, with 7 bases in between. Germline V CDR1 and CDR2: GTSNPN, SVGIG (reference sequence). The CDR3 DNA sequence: TGTGCCTGGAGTGGGAGGAGGAACACTGAAGCTTTCTTT. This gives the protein CAWSGRRNTEAFF.

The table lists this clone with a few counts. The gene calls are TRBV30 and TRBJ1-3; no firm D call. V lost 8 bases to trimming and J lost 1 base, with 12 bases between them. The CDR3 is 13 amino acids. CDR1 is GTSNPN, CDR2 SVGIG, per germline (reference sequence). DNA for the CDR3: TGTGCCATCGATGGGTGGTCTGGAAACACCATATATTTT. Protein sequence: CAIDGWSGNTIYF.

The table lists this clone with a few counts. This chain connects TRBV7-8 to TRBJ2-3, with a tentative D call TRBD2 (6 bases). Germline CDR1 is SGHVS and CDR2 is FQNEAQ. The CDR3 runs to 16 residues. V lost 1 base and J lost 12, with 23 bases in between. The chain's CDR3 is CASSLDRNPSSVLQYF. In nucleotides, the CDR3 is TGTGCCAGCAGCTTAGATCGGAATCCCTCTAGCGTACTACAGTATTTT. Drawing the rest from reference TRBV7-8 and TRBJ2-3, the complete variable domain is GAGVSQSPRYKVAKRGQDVALRCDPISGHVSLFWYQQALGQGPEFLTYFQNEAQLDKSGLPSDRFFAERPEGSVSTLKIQRTQQEDSAVYLCASSLDRNPSSVLQYFGPGTRLTVL.

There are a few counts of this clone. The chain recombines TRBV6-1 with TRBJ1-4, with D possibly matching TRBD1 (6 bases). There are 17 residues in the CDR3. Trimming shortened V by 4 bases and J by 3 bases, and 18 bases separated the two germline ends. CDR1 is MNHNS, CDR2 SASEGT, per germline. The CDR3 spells CASSVQGLLNSNEKLFF. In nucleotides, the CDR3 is TGTGCCAGCAGTGTACAGGGACTTCTCAATTCTAATGAAAAACTGTTTTTT.

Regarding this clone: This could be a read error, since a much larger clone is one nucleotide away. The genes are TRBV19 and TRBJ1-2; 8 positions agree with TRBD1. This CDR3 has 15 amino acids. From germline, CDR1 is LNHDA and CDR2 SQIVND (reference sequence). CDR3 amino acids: CSSSIPGQANYGYTF. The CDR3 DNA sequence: TGTTCCAGTAGTATCCCGGGACAGGCTAACTATGGCTACACCTTC.

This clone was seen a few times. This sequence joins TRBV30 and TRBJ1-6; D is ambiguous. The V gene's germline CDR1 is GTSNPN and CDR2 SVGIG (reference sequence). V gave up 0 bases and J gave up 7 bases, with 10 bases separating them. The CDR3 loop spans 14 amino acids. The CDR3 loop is CAWSVVGYNSPLHF. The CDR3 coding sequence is TGTGCCTGGAGTGTAGTAGGGTACAATTCACCCCTCCACTTT.